This T cell receptor (beta chain) was captured by sequencing in a study of T cells after posttransplantation cyclophosphamide. Cyclophosphamide on days +3 and +4 followed busulfan-fludarabine conditioning and a marrow graft. Points from the study as a whole: TRB overlap between skin or GI tissue T cells and blood was limited. Donor CD8+ memory clones often dominated recipient blood repertoires at later times. Recipient CMV seropositivity and CMV reactivation strongly tracked TRB clonality.

Generated by immunoSEQ multiplex PCR, the TCRdb table keeps only in-frame clones and is missing some. The sample has about 14,000 clones, none seen only once. Many counts were recorded for this clone. Its antigen is undetermined. The receptor was derived from a female patient between 35 and 55 years old who received an allogeneic stem cell transplant from a related donor, was CMV-positive, and had no GVHD. Part of the T cells may come from the graft donor. Sequenced here: PBMCs, sampled 950 to 1,200 days after allogeneic stem cell transplant with posttransplant cyclophosphamide.

The CDR3 region has the DNA TGTGCCAGCATTGGAGCCGACTATGGCTACACCTTC. This codes for CASIGADYGYTF. The chain couples TRBV6-5 to TRBJ1-2, with D unclear. Germline assignment: CDR1 MNHEY and CDR2 SVGAGI. V lost 7 bases to trimming and J lost 3 bases, with 9 bases between them. This CDR3 has 12 amino acids.